The sequence of this T cell receptor (beta chain) was determined in a study of cytomegalovirus exposure and HLA in healthy donors. As for the study in general: The 666 first-cohort repertoires shared a platform with the 130 or so validation repertoires, as reported in a later analysis.

The assay was immunoSEQ multiplex PCR, and TCRdb's table has in-frame clones only and misses some. The sample holds under 200,000 clones, about 81% seen once. Of note for this clone: The antigen remains undetermined.

Whole-study results and caveats: The authors enumerated 180 or so TCR beta chains as linked to cytomegalovirus. Most sequenced TCRs were rare (though some public TCRs occurred in many donors). In vitro work confirmed that a few CMV-associated chains recognize CMV antigens.

What was sequenced was PBMCs. The receptor's source is a woman aged 25 to 39 in good health and CMV-seronegative.

The CDR3 coding sequence is TGTGCCAGTAGTATCGGGGGAGGGACCTACAATGAGCAGTTCTTC. It encodes CASSIGGGTYNEQFF. This rearrangement joins TRBV19 to TRBJ2-1; 7 nucleotides align to TRBD2. Germline loops: CDR1 LNHDA, CDR2 SQIVND (reference sequence). With V trimmed by 3 bases and J by 2 bases, 4 bases remained unmatched. The CDR3 covers 15 residues.